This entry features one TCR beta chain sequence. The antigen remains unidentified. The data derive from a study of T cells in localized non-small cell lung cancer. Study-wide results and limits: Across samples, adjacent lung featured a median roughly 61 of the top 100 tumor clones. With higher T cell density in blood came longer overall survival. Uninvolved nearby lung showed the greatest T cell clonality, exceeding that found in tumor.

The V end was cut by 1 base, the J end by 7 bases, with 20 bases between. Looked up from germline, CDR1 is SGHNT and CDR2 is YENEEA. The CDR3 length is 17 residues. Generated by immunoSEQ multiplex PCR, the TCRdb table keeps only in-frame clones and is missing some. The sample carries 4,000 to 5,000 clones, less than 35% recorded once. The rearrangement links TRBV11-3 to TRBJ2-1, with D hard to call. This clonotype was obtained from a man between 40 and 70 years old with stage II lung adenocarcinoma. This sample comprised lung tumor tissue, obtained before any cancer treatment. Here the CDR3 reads CASSLVRRPSLGNEQFF. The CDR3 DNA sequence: TGTGCCAGCAGCTTAGTGAGGCGGCCTTCCCTTGGAAATGAGCAGTTCTTC. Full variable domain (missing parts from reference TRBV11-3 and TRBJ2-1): EAGVVQSPRYKIIEKKQPVAFWCNPISGHNTLYWYLQNLGQGPELLIRYENEEAVDDSQLPKDRFSAERLKGVDSTLKIQPAELGDSAVYLCASSLVRRPSLGNEQFFGPGTRLTVL.